Presented here are 12 T cell receptor beta chains from one specimen sequenced in a study of blood T cell repertoires in COVID-19 (dated by TCRdb to the early 2020s). Receptors were amplified or captured by the immunoSEQ multiplex PCR assay. Held by TCRdb, this immuneACCESS table contains in-frame sequences only and omits some clones. Under half of the omission traces to an unresolved V gene where checked; the cause of the rest is unknown. This sample is represented by over 450,000 clones; roughly 87% of them were singletons. The top ten hold roughly 0.84% of the sample. The specimen sequenced was peripheral blood. These TCRs come from a man aged 18 to 29 with COVID-19, enrolled during active disease.

This clone came up a few times. The gene calls are TRBV10-1 and TRBJ1-6; D ambiguous. The germline CDR1 and CDR2 sequences are WNHNN and SYGVQD (reference sequence). The CDR3 sequence is 13 residues long. V lost 3 bases and J lost 9, with 9 bases in between. The CDR3 DNA sequence: TGCGCCAGCAGTGATCGGGGAACTTCACCCCTCCACTTT. This encodes CASSDRGTSPLHF.

The chain is built from TRBV2 and TRBJ2-7; tentatively, D is TRBD1 (6 bases). The germline V gene encodes CDR1 SNHLY and CDR2 FYNNEI. The CDR3 sequence is 14 residues long. Trimming took off 6 bases at V and 5 bases at J, with 17 bases between the two ends. DNA of the CDR3: TGTGCCAGCAGGGGGATACAGGGAAGGAACGAGCAGTACTTC. Its translation: CASRGIQGRNEQYF.

This chain connects TRBV29-1 to TRBJ2-7; tentatively, D is TRBD2 (5 bases). V was clipped by 4 bases and J by 1 base, with 14 bases between them. The CDR3 extends over 14 amino acids. The germline V gene encodes CDR1 SQVTM and CDR2 ANQGSEA. The CDR3 DNA reads TGCAGCGTTGCTAGACGGGATTTATCCTACGAGCAGTACTTC. Translating it yields CSVARRDLSYEQYF.

The chain combines TRBV7-8 with TRBJ2-1; TRBD2 matches at 9 bases. The V gene end was trimmed by 5 bases and the J gene end by 3 bases; junction bases not matched to a gene: 8. CDR1 and CDR2 (germline): SGHVS, FQNEAQ. This CDR3 comprises 16 residues. DNA of the CDR3: TGTGCCAGCAGCCTCTATAGCGGGAGTCGCTACAATGAGCAGTTCTTC. Protein: CASSLYSGSRYNEQFF.

The chain recombines TRBV27 with TRBJ1-6; D might be TRBD1 (5 bases). The CDR3 is 14 residues long. The ends were cut back, 5 bases at V and 10 bases at J, with 15 bases in the middle. Germline V CDR1 and CDR2: MNHEY, SMNVEV (reference sequence). CDR3 residues: CASSPGAGPSPLHF. Here the CDR3 DNA reads TGTGCCAGCAGTCCCGGCGCAGGGCCCTCACCCCTCCACTTT.

The chain combines TRBV7-9 with TRBJ1-1; D remains ambiguous. CDR1 and CDR2 from the germline V gene are SEHNR and FQNEAQ (reference sequence). CDR3 length equals 15 residues. V was clipped by 3 bases and J by 0 bases, with 11 bases between them. The CDR3 nucleotides are TGTGCCAGCAGCTTCGGTAGTTCCATGAACACTGAAGCTTTCTTT. Its translation is CASSFGSSMNTEAFF.

This clone was counted a few times. In DNA form, the CDR3 reads TGTGCCACCAGTGAGGTTAATTCACCCCTCCACTTT. Translation gives CATSEVNSPLHF. The V gene is TRBV15, the J gene TRBJ1-6; D gene ambiguous. CDR1 LNHNV and CDR2 YYDKDF come from the germline V gene (reference sequence). Deletions cut 6 bases from V and 6 bases from J, with 6 bases between. The CDR3 loop spans 12 amino acids.

This clone was seen once. The chain has TRBV24-1 and TRBJ2-2, with 9 bases fitting TRBD2. V dropped 6 bases and J dropped 6; count of bases not matched to a gene: 10. Germline V gives CDR1 KGHDR, CDR2 SFDVKD. CDR3 length equals 16 residues. CDR3 sequence: CATSTWGSGSSGELFF. CDR3 DNA: TGTGCCACCAGTACTTGGGGTAGCGGGAGTTCCGGGGAGCTGTTTTTT.

This rearrangement joins TRBV7-9 to TRBJ2-3, with 8 bases fitting TRBD2. Losses at the gene ends were 4 bases for V and 4 bases for J; bases not matched to a gene: 1. The CDR3 runs to 13 residues. Germline CDR1 reads SEHNR; CDR2 reads FQNEAQ (reference sequence). The CDR3 reads CASSYSGADTQYF. As DNA, the CDR3 is TGTGCCAGCAGCTATAGCGGGGCAGATACGCAGTATTTT.

The chain recombines TRBV5-4 with TRBJ2-2, with TRBD1 matching 10 bases. J gave up 6 bases and V 0 bases, and 2 bases lay outside the gene matches. The CDR3 covers 15 residues. Germline assignment: CDR1 SGHNT and CDR2 YYREEE (reference sequence). CDR3 loop: CASSLGQGAAGELFF. CDR3 nucleotides: TGTGCCAGCAGCTTGGGACAGGGGGCGGCCGGGGAGCTGTTTTTT.

In this sample, this clone turned up once. The CDR3 nucleotides are TGTGCCAGCAGCCCAATCGGACAGAGAAACACCGGGGAGCTGTTTTTT. It codes for CASSPIGQRNTGELFF. The chain links TRBV7-9 to TRBJ2-2, with D possibly matching TRBD1 (6 bases). Germline CDR1 reads SEHNR; CDR2 reads FQNEAQ (reference sequence). Trimming left V 5 bases short and J 2 bases short, with 15 bases between. The length of the CDR3 is 16 residues.

The rearrangement joins TRBV2 to TRBJ2-5, with TRBD2 identical over 12 bases. CDR1 is SNHLY and CDR2 is FYNNEI in the germline V gene. The V segment lost 5 bases and the J segment 3 bases; nucleotides outside the gene matches: 7. CDR3 length equals 16 residues. The CDR3 nucleotides read TGTGCCAGCAGTCTCCAGACTAGCGGGAGAGAAGAGACCCAGTACTTC. Protein sequence: CASSLQTSGREETQYF. Together with reference TRBV2 and TRBJ2-5, the CDR3 gives the full variable domain: EPEVTQTPSHQVTQMGQEVILRCVPISNHLYFYWYRQILGQKVEFLVSFYNNEISEKSEIFDDQFSVERPDGSNFTLKIRSTKLEDSAMYFCASSLQTSGREETQYFGPGTRLLVL.